This T cell receptor (beta chain) is drawn from a study of cytomegalovirus exposure and HLA in healthy donors. Findings and caveats of the study: When the data were analyzed later, several of the most significant clusters appeared to be linked to common viral pathogens.

Both 60 Vbeta primers and 13 Jbeta primers went into the PCR. Repertoires were generated with immunoSEQ multiplex PCR, while TCRdb's copy carries only in-frame clones and drops some. The repertoire includes more than 150,000 clones, about 85% of them detected once, and 1.3% sits in the top ten. The count of this clone is one. The antigen is undetermined. This clonotype was obtained from a man between 50 and 59 years old in good health and CMV-seropositive. Sequenced: PBMCs.

CDR3 residues: CASSHQGRGGAQYF. The CDR3 coding sequence is TGTGCCAGCAGCCACCAGGGTCGGGGGGGGGCTCAGTATTTT. This rearrangement joins TRBV4-2 to TRBJ2-3, with TRBD2 identical over 8 bases. CDR3 length equals 14 residues. V lost 3 bases, J lost 12 bases, and 11 bases stayed unmatched. In germline, CDR1 is LGHNA, CDR2 YNFKEQ.